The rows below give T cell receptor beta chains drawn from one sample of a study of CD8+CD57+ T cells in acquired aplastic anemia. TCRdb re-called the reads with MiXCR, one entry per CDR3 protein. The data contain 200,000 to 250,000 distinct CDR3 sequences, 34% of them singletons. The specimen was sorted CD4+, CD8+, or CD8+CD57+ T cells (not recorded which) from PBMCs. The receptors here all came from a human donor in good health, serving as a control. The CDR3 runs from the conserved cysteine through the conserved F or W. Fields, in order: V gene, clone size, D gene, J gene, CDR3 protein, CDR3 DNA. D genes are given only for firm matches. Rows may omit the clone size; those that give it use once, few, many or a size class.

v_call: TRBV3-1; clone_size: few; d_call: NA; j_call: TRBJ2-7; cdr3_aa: CASSTLGQDYEQYF; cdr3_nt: TGTGCCAGCAGCACCCTGGGCCAAGACTACGAGCAGTACTTC
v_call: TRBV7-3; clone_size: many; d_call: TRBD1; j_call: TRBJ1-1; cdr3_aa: CASSLEGQGGTEAFF; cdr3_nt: TGTGCCAGCAGCTTAGAGGGACAGGGAGGCACTGAAGCTTTCTTT
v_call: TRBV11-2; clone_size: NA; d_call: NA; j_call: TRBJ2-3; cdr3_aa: CASSFRFYGAVTDTQYF; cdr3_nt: TGTGCCAGCAGCTTTAGGTTTTATGGGGCCGTGACAGATACGCAGTATTTT
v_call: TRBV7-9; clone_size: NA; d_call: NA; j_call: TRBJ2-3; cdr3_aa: CASSLGAGTQYF; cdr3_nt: TGTGCCAGCAGCTTAGGGGCAGGTACGCAGTATTTT
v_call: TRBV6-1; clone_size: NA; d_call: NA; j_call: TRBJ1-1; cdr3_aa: CASSDQGPNTEAFF; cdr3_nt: TGTGCCAGCAGTGATCAGGGCCCGAACACTGAAGCTTTCTTT
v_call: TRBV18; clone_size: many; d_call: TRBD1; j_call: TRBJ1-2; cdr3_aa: CASSPGTGYGYTF; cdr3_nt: TGTGCCAGCAGTCCCGGGACAGGGTATGGCTACACCTTC
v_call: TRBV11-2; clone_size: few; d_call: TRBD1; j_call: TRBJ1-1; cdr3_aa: CASNDFDRAETEAFF; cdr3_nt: TGTGCCAGCAACGACTTCGACAGGGCGGAAACTGAAGCTTTCTTT
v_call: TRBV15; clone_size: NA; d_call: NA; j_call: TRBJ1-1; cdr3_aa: CATSRDITGLSFF; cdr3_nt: TGTGCCACCAGCAGAGATATAACAGGGTTGTCGTTCTTT
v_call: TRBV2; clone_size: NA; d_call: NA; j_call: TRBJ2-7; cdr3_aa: CASEGNPTEQYF; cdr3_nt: TGTGCCAGCGAAGGGAATCCTACGGAACAGTACTTC
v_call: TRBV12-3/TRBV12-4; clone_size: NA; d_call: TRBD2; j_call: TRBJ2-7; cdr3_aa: CASSTGTSGSWVRRDEQYF; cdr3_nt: TGTGCCAGCAGCACCGGGACTAGCGGGTCGTGGGTGAGAAGGGACGAGCAGTACTTC
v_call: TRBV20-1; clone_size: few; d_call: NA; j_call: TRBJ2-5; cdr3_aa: CSASDRGSQETQYF; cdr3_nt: TGCAGTGCCAGCGACCGCGGGTCCCAAGAGACCCAGTACTTC
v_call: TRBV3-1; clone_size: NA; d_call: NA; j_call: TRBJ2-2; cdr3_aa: CASSPNLNLGGELFF; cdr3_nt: TGTGCCAGCAGCCCCAACCTCAACCTCGGAGGGGAGCTGTTTTTT
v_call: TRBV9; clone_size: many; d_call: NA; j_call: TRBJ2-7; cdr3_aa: CAPVIYEQYF; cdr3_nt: TGTGCCCCCGTAATCTACGAGCAGTACTTC
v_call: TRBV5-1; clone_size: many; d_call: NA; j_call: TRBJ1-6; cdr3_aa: CASSLAGSNSPLHF; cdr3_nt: TGCGCCAGCAGCTTGGCTGGGTCCAACTCACCCCTCCACTTT
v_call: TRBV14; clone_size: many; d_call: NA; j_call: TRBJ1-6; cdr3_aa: CASSQIPAGHNNSPLHF; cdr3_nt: TGTGCCAGCAGTCAAATTCCCGCGGGACACAATAATTCACCCCTCCACTTT
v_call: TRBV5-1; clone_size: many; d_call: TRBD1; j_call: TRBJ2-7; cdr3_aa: CASSEYRDRGHEQYF; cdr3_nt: TGCGCCAGCAGCGAATACCGGGACAGGGGCCACGAGCAGTACTTC
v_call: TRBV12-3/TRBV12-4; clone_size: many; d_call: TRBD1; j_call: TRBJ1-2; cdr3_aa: CASSDRGLGSNYGYTF; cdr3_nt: TGTGCCAGCAGCGACAGGGGGCTGGGTTCTAACTATGGCTACACCTTC
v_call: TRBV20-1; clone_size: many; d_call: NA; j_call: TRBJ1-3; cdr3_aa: CSAIFRNTIYF; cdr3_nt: TGCAGTGCTATCTTTCGGAACACCATATATTTT
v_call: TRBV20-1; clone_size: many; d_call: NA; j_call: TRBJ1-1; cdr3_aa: CSARDTGKNTEAFF; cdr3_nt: TGCAGTGCTAGAGATACAGGCAAGAACACTGAAGCTTTCTTT
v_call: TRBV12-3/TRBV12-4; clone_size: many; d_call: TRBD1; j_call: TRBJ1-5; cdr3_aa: CASSQGARNQPQHF; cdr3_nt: TGTGCCAGCAGTCAGGGGGCGCGCAATCAGCCCCAGCATTTT
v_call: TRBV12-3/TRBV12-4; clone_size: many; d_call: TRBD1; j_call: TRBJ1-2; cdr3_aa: CASSLWGTGVNYGYTF; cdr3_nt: TGTGCCAGCAGCCTTTGGGGGACAGGGGTCAACTATGGCTACACCTTC
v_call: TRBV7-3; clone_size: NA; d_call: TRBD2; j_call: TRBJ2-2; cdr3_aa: CASSPTSGGTGELFF; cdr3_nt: TGTGCCAGCAGCCCGACTAGCGGGGGGACCGGGGAACTGTTTTTT
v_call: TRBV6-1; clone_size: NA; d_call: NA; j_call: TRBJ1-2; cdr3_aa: CASTHYRDRSCTF; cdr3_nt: TGTGCCAGCACCCACTACCGAGATAGGAGCTGCACCTTC
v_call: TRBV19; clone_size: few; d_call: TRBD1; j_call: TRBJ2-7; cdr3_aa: CASSKTGDHYEQYF; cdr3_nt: TGTGCCAGTAGTAAGACAGGGGACCACTACGAGCAGTACTTC
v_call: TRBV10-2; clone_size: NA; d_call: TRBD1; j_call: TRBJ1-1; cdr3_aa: CALQGGAGATEAFF; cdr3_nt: TGCGCCCTCCAAGGGGGCGCCGGGGCCACTGAAGCTTTCTTT
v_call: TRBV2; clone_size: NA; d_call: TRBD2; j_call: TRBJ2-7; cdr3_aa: CASSEERTSRYEQYF; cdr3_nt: TGTGCCAGCAGTGAAGAACGGACTAGCAGGTACGAGCAGTACTTC
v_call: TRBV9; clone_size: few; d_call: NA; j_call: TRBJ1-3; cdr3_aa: CASESSGDTIYF; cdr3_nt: TGTGCCAGCGAGAGCTCTGGAGACACCATATATTTT
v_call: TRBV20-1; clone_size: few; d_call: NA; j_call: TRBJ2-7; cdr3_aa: CSAPAPTHYEQYF; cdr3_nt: TGCAGTGCCCCGGCCCCCACCCACTACGAGCAGTACTTC
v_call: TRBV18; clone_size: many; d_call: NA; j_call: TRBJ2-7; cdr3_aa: CASSPEGHNEQYF; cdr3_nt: TGTGCCAGCTCACCAGAGGGACACAACGAGCAGTACTTC
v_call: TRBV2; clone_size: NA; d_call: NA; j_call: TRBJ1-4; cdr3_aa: CASRVGEVLLF; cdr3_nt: TGTGCCAGCAGGGTCGGGGAGGTCCTGCTTTTT
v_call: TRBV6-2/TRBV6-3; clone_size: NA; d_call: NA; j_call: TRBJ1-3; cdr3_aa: CASSYGDSGNTMYF; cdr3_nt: TGTGCCAGCAGTTACGGCGACTCTGGAAACACCATGTATTTT
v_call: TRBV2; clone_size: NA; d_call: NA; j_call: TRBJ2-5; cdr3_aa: CASRGHGAETQYF; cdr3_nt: TGTGCCAGCAGGGGCCATGGGGCCGAGACCCAGTACTTC
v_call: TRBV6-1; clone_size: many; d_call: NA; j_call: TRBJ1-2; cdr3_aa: CASSVAGAVGGYTF; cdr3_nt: TGTGCCAGCAGTGTGGCGGGGGCAGTAGGTGGCTACACCTTC
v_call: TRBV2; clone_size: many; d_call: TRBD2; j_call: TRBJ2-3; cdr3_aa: CASSTETSAVTDTQYF; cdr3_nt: TGTGCCAGCAGTACCGAGACTAGCGCTGTCACAGATACGCAGTATTTT
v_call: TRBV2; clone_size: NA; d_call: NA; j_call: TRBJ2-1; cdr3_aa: CASSVGRDHNEQFF; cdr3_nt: TGTGCCAGCTCGGTGGGTAGGGACCACAATGAGCAGTTCTTC
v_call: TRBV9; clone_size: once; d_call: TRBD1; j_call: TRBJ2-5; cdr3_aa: CASSVRGRDPQETQYF; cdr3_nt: TGTGCCAGCAGCGTCAGGGGGCGAGATCCCCAAGAGACCCAGTACTTC
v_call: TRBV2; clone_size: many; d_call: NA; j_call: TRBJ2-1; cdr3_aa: CASRPGIGAYNEQFF; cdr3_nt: TGTGCCAGCAGACCCGGAATTGGGGCATACAATGAGCAGTTCTTC
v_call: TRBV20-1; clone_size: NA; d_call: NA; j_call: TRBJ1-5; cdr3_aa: CSVQQSNQPQHF; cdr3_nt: TGCAGTGTACAACAGAGCAATCAGCCCCAGCATTTT
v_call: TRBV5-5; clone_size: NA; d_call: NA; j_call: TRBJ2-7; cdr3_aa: CASSLASLNEQYF; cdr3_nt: TGTGCCAGCAGCTTGGCCAGTTTAAACGAGCAGTACTTC
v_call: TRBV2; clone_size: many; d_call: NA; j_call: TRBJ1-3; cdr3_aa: CASSEGRAPDWGNTIYF; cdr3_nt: TGTGCCAGCAGTGAAGGTCGGGCCCCGGATTGGGGAAACACCATATATTTT
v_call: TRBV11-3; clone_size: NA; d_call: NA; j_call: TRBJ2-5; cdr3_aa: CASSPGTSQETQYF; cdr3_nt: TGTGCCAGCAGTCCCGGGACATCACAAGAGACCCAGTACTTC
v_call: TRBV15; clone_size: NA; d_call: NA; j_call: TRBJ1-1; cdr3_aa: CATSRASEGVGTEAFF; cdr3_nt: TGTGCCACCAGCAGAGCCTCGGAAGGGGTGGGAACTGAAGCTTTCTTT
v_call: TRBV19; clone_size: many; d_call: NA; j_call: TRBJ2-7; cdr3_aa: CASSITALYEQYF; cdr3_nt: TGTGCCAGTAGTATTACAGCCCTCTACGAGCAGTACTTC
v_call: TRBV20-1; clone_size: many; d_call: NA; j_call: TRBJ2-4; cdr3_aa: CSGDSDRGNIQYF; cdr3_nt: TGCAGTGGGGATTCCGACAGAGGGAACATTCAGTACTTC
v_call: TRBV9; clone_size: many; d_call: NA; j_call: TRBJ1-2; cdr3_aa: CASSVPGSYGYTF; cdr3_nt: TGTGCCAGCAGCGTTCCGGGGAGCTATGGCTACACCTTC
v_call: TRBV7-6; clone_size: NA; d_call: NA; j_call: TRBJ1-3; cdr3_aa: CASSLGQSSTNTIYF; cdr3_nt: TGTGCCAGCAGCTTAGGTCAATCCTCAACAAACACCATATATTTT
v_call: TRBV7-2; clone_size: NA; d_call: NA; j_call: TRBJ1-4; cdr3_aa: CVSSLPGLTEKLFF; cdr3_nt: TGTGTCAGCAGCTTACCAGGGCTGACAGAAAAACTGTTTTTT
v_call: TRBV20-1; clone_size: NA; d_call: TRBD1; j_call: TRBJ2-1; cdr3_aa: CSAETGADYNEQFF; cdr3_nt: TGCAGTGCTGAGACAGGGGCGGACTACAATGAGCAGTTCTTC
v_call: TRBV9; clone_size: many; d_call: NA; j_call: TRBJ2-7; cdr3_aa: CASSSATEQYF; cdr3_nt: TGTGCCAGCAGCTCCGCGACCGAGCAGTACTTC
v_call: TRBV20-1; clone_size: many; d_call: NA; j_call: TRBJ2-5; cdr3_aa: CSARDWGAGQETQYF; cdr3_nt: TGCAGTGCTAGAGATTGGGGAGCGGGCCAAGAGACCCAGTACTTC
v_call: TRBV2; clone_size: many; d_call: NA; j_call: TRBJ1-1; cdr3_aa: CASKAQNAETEAFF; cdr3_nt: TGTGCCAGCAAGGCCCAAAACGCGGAGACTGAAGCTTTCTTT
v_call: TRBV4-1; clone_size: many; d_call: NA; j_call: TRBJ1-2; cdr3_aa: CASSHPGNPVNYGYTF; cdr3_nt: TGCGCCAGCAGCCATCCAGGGAACCCGGTAAACTATGGCTACACCTTC
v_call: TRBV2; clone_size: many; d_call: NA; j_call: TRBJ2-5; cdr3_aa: CASSEWFVETQYF; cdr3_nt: TGTGCCAGCAGTGAATGGTTTGTGGAGACCCAGTACTTC
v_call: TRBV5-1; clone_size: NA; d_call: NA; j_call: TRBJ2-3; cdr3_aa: CASNFERRTDTQYF; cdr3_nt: TGCGCCAGCAACTTTGAGCGTCGCACAGATACGCAGTATTTT
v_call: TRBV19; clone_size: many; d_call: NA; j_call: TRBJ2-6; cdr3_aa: CASSTTRSGANVLTF; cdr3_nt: TGTGCCAGTAGTACTACTAGATCTGGGGCCAACGTCCTGACTTTC
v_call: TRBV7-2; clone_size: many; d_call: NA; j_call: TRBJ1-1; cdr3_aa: CASSLGGAGVTEAFF; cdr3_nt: TGTGCCAGCAGCTTAGGAGGTGCGGGGGTGACTGAAGCTTTCTTT
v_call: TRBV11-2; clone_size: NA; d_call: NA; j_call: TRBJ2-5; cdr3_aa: CASSPGVRETQYF; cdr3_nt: TGTGCCAGCAGCCCGGGGGTGAGAGAGACCCAGTACTTC
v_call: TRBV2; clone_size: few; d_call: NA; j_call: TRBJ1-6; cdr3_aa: CASSAWGGSNDSPLHF; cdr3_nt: TGTGCCAGCAGCGCGTGGGGGGGCAGCAATGATTCACCCCTCCACTTT
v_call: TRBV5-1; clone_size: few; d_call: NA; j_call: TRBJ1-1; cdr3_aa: CASSLQDWNTEAFF; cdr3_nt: TGCGCCAGCAGCTTACAGGACTGGAACACTGAAGCTTTCTTT